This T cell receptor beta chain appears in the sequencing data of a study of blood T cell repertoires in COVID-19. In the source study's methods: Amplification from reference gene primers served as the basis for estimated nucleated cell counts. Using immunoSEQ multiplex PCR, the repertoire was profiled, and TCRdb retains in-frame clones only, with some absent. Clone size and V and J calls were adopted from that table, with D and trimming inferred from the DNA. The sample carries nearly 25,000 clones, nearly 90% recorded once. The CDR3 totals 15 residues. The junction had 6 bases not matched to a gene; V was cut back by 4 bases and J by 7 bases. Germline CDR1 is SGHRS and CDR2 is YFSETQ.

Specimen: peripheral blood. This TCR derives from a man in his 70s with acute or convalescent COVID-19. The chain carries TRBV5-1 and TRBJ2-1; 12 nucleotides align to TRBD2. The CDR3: CASSLGGTSGNEQFF. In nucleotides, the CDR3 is TGCGCCAGCAGCCTGGGAGGGACTAGCGGGAATGAGCAGTTCTTC.